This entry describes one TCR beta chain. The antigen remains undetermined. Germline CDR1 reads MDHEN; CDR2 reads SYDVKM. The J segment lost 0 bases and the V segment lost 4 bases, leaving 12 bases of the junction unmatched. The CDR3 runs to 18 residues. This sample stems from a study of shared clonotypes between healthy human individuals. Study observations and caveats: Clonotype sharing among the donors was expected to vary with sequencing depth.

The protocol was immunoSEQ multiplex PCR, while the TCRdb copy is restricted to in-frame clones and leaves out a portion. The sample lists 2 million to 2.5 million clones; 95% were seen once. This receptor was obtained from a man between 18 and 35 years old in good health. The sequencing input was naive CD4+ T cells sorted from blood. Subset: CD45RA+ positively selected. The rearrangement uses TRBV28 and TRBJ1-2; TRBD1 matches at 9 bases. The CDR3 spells CASSSYRGQGDTNYGYTF. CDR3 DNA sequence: TGTGCCAGCAGTTCATACAGGGGACAGGGAGATACTAACTATGGCTACACCTTC.